These T cell receptor beta chains were read from a single sample in a study of T cell repertoires and HLA-DP antigens. Assay: immunoSEQ multiplex PCR; the TCRdb copy retains only in-frame clones and omits some. The sample lists approximately 90,000 clones, roughly nine tenths occurring once. These receptors have no identified antigens. The sequenced material came from CD4+ T cells from PBMCs. These receptors were collected from a man in his forties or fifties in good health and CMV-seronegative. Each CDR3 is given with its conserved first and last residue. Each record gives: D gene, V gene, J gene, clone size, CDR3 DNA, CDR3 protein. The D gene is left open where the match is weak. Size is omitted from some rows. Given values are once, few, many or a class for expanded clones.

NA	TRBV28	TRBJ2-3	NA	TGTGCCAGCTCGGTCCTCACAGATACGCAGTATTTT	CASSVLTDTQYF
NA	TRBV7-9	TRBJ1-5	NA	TGTGCCAGCAGCTTAGAGGGAAGCAATCAGCCCCAGCATTTT	CASSLEGSNQPQHF
TRBD2	TRBV18	TRBJ2-1	NA	TGTGCCAGCTCACCAGGAGTGGGGACTAGCGGGGGGGCGCAGTTCTTC	CASSPGVGTSGGAQFF
NA	TRBV6-5	TRBJ2-7	NA	TGTGCCAGCAGGCTTGGACAGAGAACTCGCTACGAGCAGTACTTC	CASRLGQRTRYEQYF
TRBD1	TRBV19	TRBJ1-1	many	TGTGCCAGTAGCCGACAGGGTCAGAGCACTGAAGCTTTCTTT	CASSRQGQSTEAFF
TRBD1	TRBV2	TRBJ2-7	NA	TGTGCCAGTTCGGCTTCCTGGACAGGGGACGAGCAGTACTTC	CASSASWTGDEQYF
NA	TRBV30	TRBJ2-7	NA	TGTGCCTGGAGTGCCCAGCAGGGTCCTCTTTACGAGCAGTACTTC	CAWSAQQGPLYEQYF
NA	TRBV11-2	TRBJ2-2	NA	TGTGCCAGCAGCTTAGTGTCGACGGCCGGGGAGCTGTTTTTT	CASSLVSTAGELFF
TRBD1	TRBV9	TRBJ1-2	NA	TGTGCCAGCAGCGCCCGACAGGGTGATGGCTACACCTTC	CASSARQGDGYTF
NA	TRBV27	TRBJ1-1	NA	TGTGCCAGCAGTTTGACAGACTTGAACACTGAAGCTTTCTTT	CASSLTDLNTEAFF
NA	TRBV2	TRBJ2-5	once	TGTGCCAGCAGGCAAGTGGGAGAGACCCAGTACTTC	CASRQVGETQYF
TRBD2	TRBV4-3	TRBJ2-1	NA	TGCGCCAGCAGCCAAGACCCGACTAGCGGCACGCCGTGGAATGAGCAGTTCTTC	CASSQDPTSGTPWNEQFF
NA	TRBV4-3	TRBJ1-4	NA	TGCGCCAGCAGCCAAGAGTCCAGGGCTACTAATGAAAAACTGTTTTTT	CASSQESRATNEKLFF
NA	TRBV21-1	TRBJ2-1	NA	TGTGCCAGCAGCAAAGGCCTGGTTGGCGGACGCCCCCCTGGTGAGCAGTTCTTC	CASSKGLVGGRPPGEQFF
TRBD1	TRBV6-5	TRBJ2-7	NA	TGTGCCAGCAGACGGGACAGGGGTTCCTACGAGCAGTACTTC	CASRRDRGSYEQYF
TRBD1	TRBV6-5	TRBJ1-1	NA	TGTGCCATTGAGGACAGGCGGCGGGGCACTGAAGCTTTCTTT	CAIEDRRRGTEAFF
NA	TRBV11-2	TRBJ2-3	NA	TGTGCCAGCCAAGGGGCGGGCGGCACAGATACGCAGTATTTT	CASQGAGGTDTQYF
NA	TRBV4-2	TRBJ1-1	NA	TGTGCCAGCAGCCAAGATACGGGGGGCACTGAAGCTTTCTTT	CASSQDTGGTEAFF
NA	TRBV7-9	TRBJ2-7	NA	TGTGCCAGCAGCTTAGTGGTTGGACCCCAGGGGGAGCAGTACTTC	CASSLVVGPQGEQYF
NA	TRBV30	TRBJ2-5	NA	TGTGCCTGGAGCCGCGAGGGGTGGACCCAGTACTTC	CAWSREGWTQYF
NA	TRBV11-2	TRBJ2-3	NA	TGTGCCAGCAGCCTTGGGACGGGGCCCGGAGATACGCAGTATTTT	CASSLGTGPGDTQYF
TRBD1	TRBV11-2	TRBJ2-1	once	TGTGCCAGCGAAAAAACCGACAGGGTTTATAATGAGCAGTTCTTC	CASEKTDRVYNEQFF
TRBD2	TRBV25-1	TRBJ2-1	NA	TGTGCCAACGTTGGCGGGAGATACAATGAGCAGTTCTTC	CANVGGRYNEQFF
TRBD1	TRBV14	TRBJ1-4	once	TGTGCCAGCAGCCAGGAACTTACAGGGGCGGAGGAAAAACTGTTTTTT	CASSQELTGAEEKLFF
TRBD1	TRBV7-8	TRBJ1-1	NA	TGTGCCAGCAAGGGACAGCCGAACACTGAAGCTTTCTTT	CASKGQPNTEAFF
NA	TRBV28	TRBJ2-6	NA	TGTGCCAGCGGGACACAAGGAGCTGGGGCCAACGTCCTGACTTTC	CASGTQGAGANVLTF
NA	TRBV20-1	TRBJ1-1	NA	TGCAGTTGCTGGGAGGACACTGAAGCTTTCTTT	CSCWEDTEAFF
NA	TRBV9	TRBJ1-1	NA	TGTGCCAGCAGCGTATCTCCTGACACTGAAGCTTTCTTT	CASSVSPDTEAFF
NA	TRBV6-1	TRBJ2-7	NA	TGTGCCAGCAGTACGAGGGTAAGCGAGCAGTACTTC	CASSTRVSEQYF
TRBD2	TRBV7-2	TRBJ2-3	NA	TGTGCCAGCAGCTACTATAGCGGGGGGGCATCAGATACGCAGTATTTT	CASSYYSGGASDTQYF
TRBD2	TRBV9	TRBJ2-3	NA	TGTGCCAGCAGCTTAGGGGGACTAGCGGTAGATACGCAGTATTTT	CASSLGGLAVDTQYF
TRBD2	TRBV9	TRBJ2-1	NA	TGTGCCAGCAGTCCGGGACTAGCGGGAGTATATGAGCAGTTCTTC	CASSPGLAGVYEQFF
NA	TRBV29-1	TRBJ1-3	NA	TGCAGCGTTGTCTGGGGCTCTGGAAACACCATATATTTT	CSVVWGSGNTIYF
NA	TRBV7-3	TRBJ2-5	NA	TGTGCCAGCAGCATCACCCCGGTAGAGACCCAGTACTTC	CASSITPVETQYF
TRBD2	TRBV10-2	TRBJ2-7	NA	TGCGCCAGCAGTGAGTCGACCCTGGCGGGAGGAGGCTACGAGCAGTACTTC	CASSESTLAGGGYEQYF
NA	TRBV30	TRBJ1-6	few	TGTGCCTGGGCCCCCGCAGGGAATTCACCCCTCCACTTT	CAWAPAGNSPLHF
NA	TRBV6-1	TRBJ2-1	NA	TGTGCCAGCAGTGAGAGGGGAGAGCAGTTCTTC	CASSERGEQFF
NA	TRBV11-2	TRBJ1-3	few	TGTGCCAGCAGCTTATCTCTAATTGGAAACACCATATATTTT	CASSLSLIGNTIYF
TRBD1	TRBV5-4	TRBJ1-6	NA	TGTGCCAGCAGCCCAGGACAGGGTCTAAATTCACCCCTCCACTTT	CASSPGQGLNSPLHF
NA	TRBV5-4	TRBJ1-2	few	TGTGCCAGCAACACTGCACAGGAACACTATGGCTACACCTTC	CASNTAQEHYGYTF
TRBD2	TRBV6-5	TRBJ2-1	NA	TGTGCCAGCATGGTAGGACTAGCGAGCCCAGAGCAGTTCTTC	CASMVGLASPEQFF
NA	TRBV30	TRBJ2-7	NA	TGTGCCTGGAGCCGAGGCGGGGCAGACCACGACGAGCAGTACTTC	CAWSRGGADHDEQYF
NA	TRBV5-1	TRBJ2-7	NA	TGCGCCAGCAGCTTGGTCCCGGGAACCTACGAGCAGTACTTC	CASSLVPGTYEQYF
NA	TRBV6-5	TRBJ1-2	NA	TGTGCCGTCAGTACGGGGGGCTTTGGCTACACCTTC	CAVSTGGFGYTF
TRBD1	TRBV6-5	TRBJ2-7	NA	TGTGCCAGCAGTGGATCCGGGACAGGGTCTTACGAGCAGTACTTC	CASSGSGTGSYEQYF
TRBD1	TRBV7-2	TRBJ1-2	NA	TGTGCCAGCAGCTTTGACTGGACAGGGGGCGGCTACACCTTC	CASSFDWTGGGYTF
TRBD2	TRBV10-1	TRBJ2-7	NA	TGCGCCAGCAGTGAGGCGGGAGATCTGTCCTACGAGCAGTACTTC	CASSEAGDLSYEQYF
NA	TRBV18	TRBJ2-3	NA	TGTGCCAGCTCACCACCGGAGGGTCGTGTTACAGATACGCAGTATTTT	CASSPPEGRVTDTQYF